The entry below gives a single T cell receptor (beta chain) sequence along with its context. Its specificity is not known. The data originate from a study of beta chain features in type 1 diabetes. Study-level background: Comparable age, gender and cell yields were observed in patients relative to healthy donors. General study results and limits: Among patients, naive, central memory and Treg TCRB repertoires appeared more similar than among healthy donors.

There are 16 residues in the CDR3. Trimming pared 5 bases from V and 4 bases from J, leaving 20 bases between. CDR1 and CDR2 from the germline V gene are MNHEY and SMNVEV (reference sequence). Staining for CD45RO/CCR7/CD25/CD127/CD95/CD27 allowed sorting of CD4+ naive, central memory, regulatory and stem cell-like memory cells. Investigators reverse transcribed all isolated RNA, so they sequenced expressed TCRB transcripts. Data came from immunoSEQ multiplex PCR; TCRdb stores just in-frame clones and leaves some out. Of 680,000 or so clones in the sample, around 15% were seen once. The receptor's source is a man between 18 and 29 years old in good health. The chain has TRBV27 and TRBJ1-2; D may be TRBD1 (5 bases). Material: naive CD4+ T cells from blood. As DNA, the CDR3 is TGTGCCAGCAGTCTAACCGGACACTTGGATGCCTATGGCTACACCTTC. This codes for CASSLTGHLDAYGYTF.